Listed below are T cell receptor beta chains from one sample, sequenced in a study of CXCR3-negative and CXCR3-positive naive CD8 T cells. TCRdb reprocessed the 5' RACE reads and stores each CDR3 protein as one record, lacking DNA. This sample's table reports some 130,000 distinct CDR3 sequences. Sequenced material: naive CXCR3- CD8+ T cells from blood. These receptors came from a human donor in good health. Some clones in this sample may be carry-over from other donors' samples. The CDR3 runs from the conserved cysteine through the conserved F or W. Each record gives: CDR3 length, V gene, J gene, CDR3 protein.

>16|TRBV3-1|TRBJ2-1
CASSQDQVDVSNEQFF
>14|TRBV7-9|TRBJ2-5
CASSLTGQGETQYF
>15|TRBV7-9|TRBJ2-1
CASSLTSGGANEQFF
>15|TRBV20-1|TRBJ2-1
CSARETSGGYNEQFF
>14|TRBV28|TRBJ2-5
CASSLAGRSETQYF
>13|TRBV5-1|TRBJ2-7
CASSVSGSYEQYF
>17|TRBV12-3/TRBV12-4|TRBJ2-1
CASSLVPLDRGYNEQFF
>14|TRBV6-5|TRBJ2-5
CASRPPGVRETQYF
>16|TRBV9|TRBJ1-1
CASSVGREHMNTEAFF
>15|TRBV25-1|TRBJ1-4
CASSDLKDVAEKLFF
>14|TRBV20-1|TRBJ1-1
CSARGLGLNTEAFF
>18|TRBV5-6|TRBJ2-4
CASSLHVGVGLAKNIQYF
>16|TRBV13|TRBJ1-2
CASSFARGASNYGYTF
>13|TRBV20-1|TRBJ1-2
CSASLWQGYGYTF
>14|TRBV9|TRBJ2-7
CASSPRDGPYEQYF
>20|TRBV7-8|TRBJ2-1
CASSLILWGEAQGGYNEQFF
>15|TRBV14|TRBJ1-2
CASSQDSGGNYGYTF
>16|TRBV7-8|TRBJ2-3
CASSLQAGGPKDTQYF
>14|TRBV12-3/TRBV12-4|TRBJ2-3
CASSLSRSADTQYF
>15|TRBV7-6|TRBJ2-7
CASSYGPSGSYEQYF
>13|TRBV7-9|TRBJ2-1
CASRGGLNNEQFF
>13|TRBV7-6|TRBJ2-2
CASSWSETGELFF
>16|TRBV28|TRBJ2-5
CASSPEDREIQETQYF
>11|TRBV29-1|TRBJ1-1
CSGGGGTEAFF
>14|TRBV7-2|TRBJ1-6
CASSETGVGSPLHF
>13|TRBV2|TRBJ2-1
CASSETTYNEQFF
>18|TRBV6-5|TRBJ2-1
CASSYSQISGAPSNEQFF
>12|TRBV3-1|TRBJ2-7
CASSQASDEQYF
>14|TRBV6-2/TRBV6-3|TRBJ1-1
CASSMITGSTEAFF
>13|TRBV27|TRBJ2-7
CASSFGNLYEQYF
>15|TRBV7-3|TRBJ2-1
CASSLSRGGHNEQFF
>15|TRBV12-3/TRBV12-4|TRBJ2-1
CAGSTYGGAYNEQFF
>17|TRBV6-4|TRBJ1-5
CASSEGGERDSNQPQHF
>15|TRBV21-1|TRBJ1-2
CARSKARQSNYGYTF
>15|TRBV11-2|TRBJ2-2
CASSFAGALTGELFF
>22|TRBV21-1|TRBJ1-5
CASSKGGESRLAGDINNQPQHF
>15|TRBV10-3|TRBJ2-7
CAISDSGDYSYEQYF
>13|TRBV13|TRBJ2-7
CASSLENGYEQYF
>13|TRBV29-1|TRBJ2-7
CSVEDILTYEQYF
>15|TRBV28|TRBJ2-4
CASSYRGFTKNIQYF
>14|TRBV12-3/TRBV12-4|TRBJ2-1
CASRSLAGVNEQFF
>14|TRBV14|TRBJ2-1
CASTRDRDYNEQFF
>14|TRBV6-6|TRBJ2-7
CASSYDSEAYEQYF
>16|TRBV7-6|TRBJ2-7
CASSLTGGGQTYEQYF
>20|TRBV4-1|TRBJ1-2
CASSQDGTGGTVSIGSGYTF
>14|TRBV20-1|TRBJ2-7
CSAPPGLAGTGQYF
>14|TRBV9|TRBJ2-7
CASSPRGTDYEQYF
>13|TRBV7-8|TRBJ2-7
CASSISPDYEQYF
>14|TRBV27|TRBJ1-2
CASSPPGTGYGYTF
>15|TRBV7-8|TRBJ2-5
CASSLEGQGQETQYF
>14|TRBV7-2|TRBJ2-1
CASSTLAGKNEQFF
>14|TRBV12-3/TRBV12-4|TRBJ1-2
CASSPRSANYGYTF
>13|TRBV15|TRBJ2-1
CASSVELTNEQFF
>17|TRBV4-1|TRBJ1-4
CASSLLRTGVTNEKLFF
>12|TRBV29-1|TRBJ2-7
CSVGQGSYEQYF
>15|TRBV2|TRBJ2-7
CASSAGLAGRHEQYF
>13|TRBV5-1|TRBJ2-7
CASSWTGVDEQYF
>14|TRBV7-9|TRBJ2-7
CASSLDRGVYEQYF
>14|TRBV21-1|TRBJ2-7
CASSFLTGMYEQYF
>12|TRBV29-1|TRBJ2-1
CSVLASGNEQFF